Below are 7 T cell receptor beta chains sequenced from a single sample in a study of T cells after yellow fever vaccination. Using its own MiXCR run on the 5' RACE reads, TCRdb lists one record per CDR3 protein. The table records 150,000 or so distinct CDR3 sequences, more than 6.5% of them present only once. The sample consisted of CD4+ T cells sorted from PBMCs, taken 10 days after the yellow fever booster vaccination. The receptors stem from a young man who received the YFV17D yellow fever vaccine.

In this sample, this clonotype turned up many times. The V and J genes are TRBV20-1 and TRBJ2-7; the D gene could be TRBD1 or TRBD2 (6 bases each). The CDR3 has 12 residues. The germline V gene has CDR1 DFQATT and CDR2 SNEGSKA (reference sequence). Deletions cut 3 bases from V and 7 bases from J, with 13 bases between. CDR3 sequence reads: CSARGGRWEQYF. The CDR3 DNA reads as TGCAGTGCTAGGGGGGGCCGGTGGGAGCAGTACTTC.

Points on this clonotype: A much larger clone lies a single base off, so this may be a read error. J is TRBJ2-7 and V is TRBV6-5; D could derive from TRBD1 or TRBD2 (5 bases each). CDR3 size: 16 residues. Germline V gives CDR1 MNHEY, CDR2 SVGAGI. This CDR3 reads CACSYLPGRRPHEQYF. The CDR3 bases are TGTGCCTGCAGTTACCTACCGGGACGGCGGCCCCACGAGCAGTACTTC.

The chain joins TRBV27 to TRBJ1-6; maybe TRBD1 (5 bases). Per the germline V gene, CDR1 is MNHEY and CDR2 is SMNVEV (reference sequence). This CDR3 region has 14 residues. V shed 8 bases and J shed 9 bases, with 17 bases lying between them. CDR3 region: CASSREGDFSPLHF. The CDR3 bases are TGTGCCAGCTCCAGGGAGGGAGACTTTTCACCCCTCCACTTT.

This clonotype came up a few times. This chain links TRBV7-8 with TRBJ2-6; D gene uncertain. Germline V lookup: CDR1 SGHVS, CDR2 FQNEAQ. The V end lost 5 bases, the J end lost 2 bases, and 10 bases lay between the germline ends. The CDR3 is 15 amino acids. For the CDR3, the DNA is TGTGCCAGCAGCGGAGACCTTACTGGGGCCAACGTCCTGACTTTC. It yields the protein CASSGDLTGANVLTF.

This clonotype was recorded at least ten times. This chain links TRBV7-9 with TRBJ2-3; D is uncertain. The germline V and J ends were trimmed by 4 bases and 3 bases, with 20 bases remaining between them. Germline-derived CDR1 and CDR2 are SEHNR and FQNEAQ (reference sequence). The CDR3 totals 17 residues. In DNA, the CDR3 is TGTGCCAGCAGCTCAAGGGTCTCGCATAGGAGTACAGATACGCAGTATTTT. Translated: CASSSRVSHRSTDTQYF.

V gene TRBV7-9 combines with J gene TRBJ2-5; weak D call: TRBD1 (6 bases). CDR1 SEHNR and CDR2 FQNEAQ come from the germline V gene (reference sequence). This CDR3 contains 14 residues. V shed 5 bases and J shed 5 bases, with 15 bases lying between them. DNA of the CDR3: TGTGCCAGCAGCCAATCCATAACAGGGGAGACCCAGTACTTC. It yields the protein CASSQSITGETQYF. The full variable domain, in which reference TRBV7-9 and TRBJ2-5 provide the parts outside the CDR3, is DTGVSQNPRHKITKRGQNVTFRCDPISEHNRLYWYRQTLGQGPEFLTYFQNEAQLEKSRLLSDRFSAERPKGSFSTLEIQRTEQGDSAMYLCASSQSITGETQYFGPGTRLLVL.

In this sample, this clonotype turned up many times. The chain joins TRBV28 to TRBJ2-1, with D maybe TRBD1 (7 bases). The CDR3 loop spans 17 amino acids. V shed 7 bases and J shed 0 bases, with 19 bases lying between them. Germline V gene lookup returns CDR1 MDHEN and CDR2 SYDVKM. The CDR3 here is CASTSGGRRSSYNEQFF. The CDR3 DNA is TGTGCCAGCACCTCAGGGGGGAGGCGCAGCTCCTACAATGAGCAGTTCTTC. Drawing the rest from reference TRBV28 and TRBJ2-1, the complete variable domain is DVKVTQSSRYLVKRTGEKVFLECVQDMDHENMFWYRQDPGLGLRLIYFSYDVKMKEKGDIPEGYSVSREKKERFSLILESASTNQTSMYLCASTSGGRRSSYNEQFFGPGTRLTVL.